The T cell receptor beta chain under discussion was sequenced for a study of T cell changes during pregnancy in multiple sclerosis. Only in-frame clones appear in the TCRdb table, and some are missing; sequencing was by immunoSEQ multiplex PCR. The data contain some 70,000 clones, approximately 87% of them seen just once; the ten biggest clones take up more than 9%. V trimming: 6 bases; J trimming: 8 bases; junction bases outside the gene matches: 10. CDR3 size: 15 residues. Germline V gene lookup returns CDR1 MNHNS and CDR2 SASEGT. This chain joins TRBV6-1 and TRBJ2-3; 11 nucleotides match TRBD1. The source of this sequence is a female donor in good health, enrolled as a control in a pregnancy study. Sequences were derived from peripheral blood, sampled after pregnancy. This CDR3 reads CASRRTGGATGTQYF. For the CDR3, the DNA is TGTGCCAGCAGACGGACAGGGGGCGCGACCGGTACGCAGTATTTT.